The T cell receptor (beta chain) described here comes from a study of cytomegalovirus exposure and HLA in healthy donors. Study-wide context: In an earlier analysis, approximately 120 million unique TCR beta sequences were found from some 200 million T cells.

The PCR contained 60 Vbeta and 13 Jbeta primers. The assay was immunoSEQ multiplex PCR, and TCRdb's table has in-frame clones only and misses some. This table holds more than 80,000 clones, approximately 75% found once. The V gene end was trimmed by 4 bases and the J gene end by 2 bases; junction bases not matched to a gene: 9. The germline V gene has CDR1 PRHDT and CDR2 FYEKMQ (reference sequence). This CDR3 has 16 residues. The chain couples TRBV13 to TRBJ2-3; TRBD1 matches at 7 bases. The clonotype originates from a woman aged 70-85 years in good health and CMV-seropositive. Sample: PBMCs. The CDR3 sequence is CASSSPGQRTTDTQYF. CDR3 nucleotide sequence: TGTGCCAGCAGCTCCCCGGGACAGAGAACCACAGATACGCAGTATTTT.